Presented here are 14 T cell receptor beta chains from one specimen sequenced in a study of T cell responses to AZD1222 COVID-19 vaccine. TCRdb's copy holds only in-frame clones and misses some; the assay was immunoSEQ multiplex PCR. The data contain 85,000 to 130,000 clones, over 75% of them singletons. Sequenced material: peripheral blood, taken on day 0 of AZD1222 vaccination. The receptors shown here come from an adult in good health.

The chain couples TRBV30 to TRBJ2-2; D remains ambiguous. The V gene's germline CDR1 is GTSNPN and CDR2 SVGIG (reference sequence). The ends were cut back, 2 bases at V and 5 bases at J, with 12 bases in the middle. This CDR3 has 14 residues. CDR3 DNA sequence: TGTGCCTGGAGTATGGAGCGTATGACCGGGGAGCTGTTTTTT. This translates into CAWSMERMTGELFF.

This chain uses TRBV7-9 with TRBJ2-7; 10 bases agree with TRBD1. CDR3 size: 15 residues. CDR1 is SEHNR and CDR2 is FQNEAQ in the germline V gene (reference sequence). V trimming: 3 bases; J trimming: 2 bases; junction bases outside the gene matches: 4. The CDR3 reads CASSFGQGETYEQYF. Written as DNA, the CDR3 is TGTGCCAGCAGCTTCGGACAGGGGGAAACCTACGAGCAGTACTTC.

Worth noting for this clone: A read error is likely, as this CDR3 ends without the conserved phenylalanine or tryptophan. J is TRBJ1-6 and V is TRBV7-9, with D uncertain. Germline CDR1 reads SEHNR; CDR2 reads FQNEAQ (reference sequence). V shed 1 base and J shed 0 bases, with 7 bases lying between them. The CDR3 length is 16 residues. The CDR3 DNA is TGTGCCAGCAGCTTAGGGGTGAGCTCCTATAATTCACCCCTCCACCTT. Its protein product is CASSLGVSSYNSPLHL.

This chain links TRBV5-1 with TRBJ2-7; D tentatively reads TRBD1 or TRBD2 (5 bases each). The CDR3 spans 14 residues. The germline gives CDR1 SGHRS, CDR2 YFSETQ. With 0 bases removed from V and 7 bases from J, the gap between germline ends came to 14 bases. Here the CDR3 reads CASSLGQGVGEQYF. As DNA, the CDR3 is TGCGCCAGCAGCTTGGGGCAGGGAGTTGGGGAGCAGTACTTC.

This chain connects TRBV19 to TRBJ1-3; weak D call: TRBD1 (5 bases). This CDR3 is 16 amino acids long. The germline gives CDR1 LNHDA, CDR2 SQIVND (reference sequence). The ends were cut back, 5 bases at V and 2 bases at J, with 16 bases in the middle. Here the CDR3 DNA reads TGTGCCAGTAGTGAATCGGACAAGTCGGCTGGAAACACCATATATTTT. It yields the protein CASSESDKSAGNTIYF.

The chain employs TRBV6-4 and TRBJ2-2, with TRBD2 matching 12 bases. Germline-derived CDR1 and CDR2 are MRHNA and SNTAGT. V dropped 5 bases and J dropped 4; count of bases not matched to a gene: 2. The CDR3 contains 15 residues. Here the CDR3 reads CASSPSGGATGELFF. CDR3 coding DNA: TGTGCCAGCAGTCCTAGCGGGGGGGCCACCGGGGAGCTGTTTTTT.

This clone was counted a few times. The rearrangement uses TRBV19 and TRBJ2-7; D may be TRBD1 (5 bases). Trimming pared 3 bases from V and 4 bases from J, leaving 10 bases between. In germline, CDR1 is LNHDA, CDR2 SQIVND (reference sequence). The CDR3 consists of 13 residues. DNA for the CDR3: TGTGCCAGTAGTATCCAGGGTATGTACGAGCAGTACTTC. The encoded protein is CASSIQGMYEQYF.

CDR3 loop: CASSPTGTGNTIYF. The CDR3 coding sequence is TGTGCCAGCAGCCCGACAGGAACTGGAAACACCATATATTTT. The rearrangement links TRBV9 to TRBJ1-3; D is possibly TRBD1 (6 bases). Looked up from germline, CDR1 is SGDLS and CDR2 is YYNGEE. The CDR3 contains 14 residues. With 4 bases removed from V and 2 bases from J, the gap between germline ends came to 10 bases. The full variable domain, completed using reference TRBV9 and TRBJ1-3, is DSGVTQTPKHLITATGQRVTLRCSPRSGDLSVYWYQQSLDQGLQFLIQYYNGEERAKGNILERFSAQQFPDLHSELNLSSLELGDSALYFCASSPTGTGNTIYFGEGSWLTVV.

The gene calls are TRBV7-3 and TRBJ1-1; TRBD1 aligns across 7 bases. Per germline, CDR1 SGHTA and CDR2 FQGTGA. With 5 bases clipped from V and 4 bases from J, the junction kept 7 bases outside the gene matches. This CDR3 is built from 14 residues. This chain's CDR3 is CASSNSQGFTEAFF. The CDR3 nucleotides are TGTGCCAGCAGCAACTCACAGGGGTTCACTGAAGCTTTCTTT.

The chain joins TRBV6-5 to TRBJ2-7; possible D gene TRBD1, 5 bases. The V end was cut by 5 bases, the J end by 6 bases, with 20 bases between. There are 15 residues in the CDR3. The germline gives CDR1 MNHEY, CDR2 SVGAGI. The CDR3 spells CASSPQGPAPSEQYF. For the CDR3, the DNA is TGTGCCAGCAGTCCCCAGGGCCCCGCCCCGTCCGAGCAGTACTTC.

V and J are TRBV19 and TRBJ1-2; 7 nucleotides match TRBD1. The length of the CDR3 is 13 residues. Germline assignment: CDR1 LNHDA and CDR2 SQIVND (reference sequence). With 6 bases clipped from V and 3 bases from J, the junction kept 4 bases outside the gene matches. Here the CDR3 DNA reads TGTGCCAGTAGACTCGACAGGGACTATGGCTACACCTTC. Translating gives CASRLDRDYGYTF. Looking up the rest from reference TRBV19 and TRBJ1-2 gives the full variable domain: DGGITQSPKYLFRKEGQNVTLSCEQNLNHDAMYWYRQDPGQGLRLIYYSQIVNDFQKGDIAEGYSVSREKKESFPLTVTSAQKNPTAFYLCASRLDRDYGYTFGSGTRLTVV.

V usage is TRBV9 and J usage is TRBJ2-1; 13 nucleotides align to TRBD2. From germline, CDR1 is SGDLS and CDR2 YYNGEE. This CDR3 has 14 amino acids. J was trimmed by 10 bases and V by 2 bases; bases with no gene match: 3. The CDR3 DNA reads TGTGCCAGCAGCGTTGGACTAGCGGGGGTAGAGCAGTTCTTC. As protein: CASSVGLAGVEQFF. Based on the CDR3 plus reference TRBV9 and TRBJ2-1, the full variable domain is DSGVTQTPKHLITATGQRVTLRCSPRSGDLSVYWYQQSLDQGLQFLIQYYNGEERAKGNILERFSAQQFPDLHSELNLSSLELGDSALYFCASSVGLAGVEQFFGPGTRLTVL.

This clone was observed a single time. The final CDR3 position lacks the conserved phenylalanine or tryptophan, pointing to a likely read error. The V call is TRBV7-8, the J call TRBJ1-6; 7 nucleotides agree with TRBD1. CDR1 and CDR2 from the germline V gene are SGHVS and FQNEAQ. This CDR3 is built from 16 residues. With 0 bases clipped from V and 9 bases from J, the junction kept 8 bases outside the gene matches. The CDR3 nucleotides are TGTGCCAGCAGCTTAGCCGGCAGGGGGGAGCCTTCACCCCTCCACCTT. This sequence encodes CASSLAGRGEPSPLHL.

The CDR3 bases are TGTGCCAGCAGTTTGTCGAACAGCTACGAGCAGTACTTC. Its translation is CASSLSNSYEQYF. The J gene is TRBJ2-7, the V gene TRBV12-3 or TRBV12-4; no clear D. This CDR3 has 13 residues. V shed 3 bases and J shed 3 bases, with 9 bases lying between them.